The present T cell receptor beta chain was sequenced within a study of T cell clonotyping in hematopoietic cell transplantation. Study-wide context: Cytoreduction preceded collection of pretransplant recipient samples.

Time point of the sample: recipient sample about 28 days before transplant, after cytoreduction. Blood collection times were about day -28 and days 30, 100, 180 posttransplant. This clone was counted only a few times. Its antigen is unidentified. Findings of the study overall: Without cell sorting, CD4 versus CD8 contributions remain unresolved. Recipient TCR diversity dropped after transplant; expanded clonotypes rose from day 30 to 180.

Profiled with immunoSEQ multiplex PCR; TCRdb holds only in-frame clones, not every one. The sample consists of about 36,000 clones, over 85% of them appearing once. V shed 4 bases and J shed 0 bases, with 18 bases lying between them. The CDR3 spans 17 residues. Germline-derived CDR1 and CDR2 are MNHNS and SASEGT. The sequence came from a man aged 40-55 years with chronic myeloid leukemia. Some clones in this sample may be carry-over from other donors' samples. This specimen consisted of peripheral blood mononuclear cells, obtained before stem cell transplant. The chain is built from TRBV6-1 and TRBJ1-2; tentative D call: TRBD1 (5 bases). The CDR3 DNA reads TGTGCCAGCAGTGGAGCCTTCGGCAGGGAAGCTAACTATGGCTACACCTTC. Encoded protein: CASSGAFGREANYGYTF.